Each of the 7 T cell receptor beta chains below was sequenced from the same sample in a study of spatial heterogeneity in lung cancer (dated by TCRdb to between 2018 and 2020). The paper's findings and limits, for the study overall: A correlation was observed between the number of expanded intratumoral alpha and beta TCRs and the tumor nonsynonymous mutation count.

What this sample's time point label stands for: sample taken at primary tumor resection. Library preparation was by 5' RACE. Sequencing relied on a NextSeq 500. TCRdb's own reprocessing of the public reads used fastp at Q25 and MiXCR and kept productive beta chains. Rows are unified per CDR3 protein, each entry keeping the most common DNA and genes. The sample includes around 12,000 distinct CDR3 sequences, with about 5.4% observed a single time. The ten largest clones capture 8.5% to 14% of the sample. Their cognate antigens are unknown. The sequencing used lung tumor tissue, collected at surgery. These receptors were taken from a female donor with early-stage non-small cell lung cancer.

This clonotype was counted between two and nine times. J is TRBJ2-1 and V is TRBV10-3; D uncertain. CDR3 length equals 16 residues. CDR1 and CDR2 (germline): ENHRY, SYGVKD. The germline V and J ends were trimmed by 0 bases and 2 bases, with 11 bases remaining between them. CDR3 sequence reads: CAISESGQEPYNEQFF. The CDR3 region has the DNA TGTGCCATCAGTGAGTCGGGTCAGGAACCCTACAATGAGCAGTTCTTC.

By proportion, this clonotype is medium-sized. The gene calls are TRBV7-7 and TRBJ2-3; a possible D gene is TRBD2 (7 bases). V lost 2 bases, J lost 0 bases, and 12 bases lay in between. Germline V CDR1 and CDR2: SSHAT, FNYEAQ (reference sequence). The CDR3 loop spans 16 amino acids. The CDR3, as DNA: TGTGCCAGCAGCTTAAGGCGGGGGCGGAGCACAGATACGCAGTATTTT. Its protein product is CASSLRRGRSTDTQYF. The whole variable domain, filled in from reference TRBV7-7 and TRBJ2-3, reads GAGVSQSPRYKVTKRGQDVTLRCDPISSHATLYWYQQALGQGPEFLTYFNYEAQPDKSGLPSDRFSAERPEGSISTLTIQRTEQRDSAMYRCASSLRRGRSTDTQYFGPGTRLTVL.

This clonotype showed up many times. The rearrangement uses TRBV30 and TRBJ2-1; no firm D call. Trimming pared 4 bases from V and 4 bases from J, leaving 17 bases between. Looked up from germline, CDR1 is GTSNPN and CDR2 is SVGIG (reference sequence). CDR3 length: 15 amino acids. The CDR3 region has the DNA TGTGCCTGGATTCCACCCCCTTTCACTTACAATGAGCAGTTCTTC. Its translation: CAWIPPPFTYNEQFF.

The table lists this clonotype with many counts. J is TRBJ1-4 and V is TRBV6-1; 9 nucleotides agree with TRBD1. Germline V gives CDR1 MNHNS, CDR2 SASEGT. CDR3 length: 14 amino acids. The ends lost 10 bases at V and 6 bases at J; junction bases unmatched: 9. Written as DNA, the CDR3 is TGTGCCACCACATCGGGGGACAGGGATGAAAAACTGTTTTTT. Protein product: CATTSGDRDEKLFF.

This clonotype appeared many times. At one end, the junction sequence differs from germline, possibly due to a read error. The rearrangement joins TRBV4-1 to TRBJ2-7; 12 nucleotides align to TRBD1. In germline, CDR1 is MGHRA, CDR2 YSYEKL. This CDR3 contains 13 residues. Written as DNA, the CDR3 is TGCGCCAGCAGCCAAAATGCGGGACAGGGGGCTTTCTTC. Translating it yields CASSQNAGQGAFF.

This clonotype was detected many times. The chain is built from TRBV4-1 and TRBJ2-1, with D unclear. Looked up from germline, CDR1 is MGHRA and CDR2 is YSYEKL. The V end was cut by 3 bases, the J end by 10 bases, with 7 bases between. This CDR3 is 11 amino acids long. The DNA for the CDR3 is TGCGCCAGCAGCCATCGCTGGGAGCAGTTCTTC. Amino acids: CASSHRWEQFF.

By share, this clonotype counts as large. The V call is TRBV7-9, the J call TRBJ1-2, with D possibly matching TRBD1 (5 bases). CDR1 is SEHNR, CDR2 FQNEAQ, per germline (reference sequence). Trimming pared 6 bases from V and 5 bases from J, leaving 13 bases between. The CDR3 contains 13 residues. CDR3 protein: CASRLGEAYGYTF. The CDR3 DNA is TGTGCCAGCAGATTGGGGGAGGCTTATGGCTACACCTTC.